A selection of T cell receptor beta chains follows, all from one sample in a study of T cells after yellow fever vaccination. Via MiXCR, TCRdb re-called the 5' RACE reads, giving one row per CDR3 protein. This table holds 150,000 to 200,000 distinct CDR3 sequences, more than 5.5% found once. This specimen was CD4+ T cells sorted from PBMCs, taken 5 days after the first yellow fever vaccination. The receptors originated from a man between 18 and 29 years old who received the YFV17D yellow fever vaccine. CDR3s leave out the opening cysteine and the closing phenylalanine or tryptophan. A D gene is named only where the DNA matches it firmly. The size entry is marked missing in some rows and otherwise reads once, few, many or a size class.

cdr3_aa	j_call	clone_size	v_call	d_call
ASSTPAGLQGETQY	TRBJ2-5	many	TRBV6-2/TRBV6-3	-
ASSDTGTDTQY	TRBJ2-3	many	TRBV5-1	-
SARGVNQPQH	TRBJ1-5	-	TRBV20-1	-
ASSPDLGGVEKLF	TRBJ1-4	many	TRBV4-3	-
ASSLALAWGPSGETQY	TRBJ2-5	few	TRBV7-8	-
ASSNRTPRDSPLH	TRBJ1-6	-	TRBV6-2/TRBV6-3	-
ASSLVGGTYEQY	TRBJ2-7	many	TRBV12-3/TRBV12-4	-
AIRTGGSYEQY	TRBJ2-7	many	TRBV10-3	TRBD2
SAHLWGDGQPQH	TRBJ1-5	-	TRBV20-1	-
ASGGEQPQH	TRBJ1-5	-	TRBV19	-
ASSDTNHPDTQY	TRBJ2-3	-	TRBV6-4	-
ASRYAGQVNTEDF	TRBJ1-1	-	TRBV6-5	TRBD1
ATSDPWTGEDTQY	TRBJ2-3	few	TRBV24-1	TRBD1
SAGVAGSSYNSPLH	TRBJ1-6	few	TRBV20-1	-
ASSLVTGDTEAF	TRBJ1-1	-	TRBV5-1	TRBD1
ASSNQEKYSFAEETQY	TRBJ2-5	-	TRBV11-2	-
ASSVLDTSGSKNIQY	TRBJ2-4	many	TRBV5-6	TRBD2
ASSYSIGGQIYNEQF	TRBJ2-1	few	TRBV6-2/TRBV6-3	-
SVGRGLGSTQY	TRBJ2-3	many	TRBV29-1	-
ASSTGGFRSNEKLF	TRBJ1-4	many	TRBV12-3/TRBV12-4	TRBD1
ASSIRSQDSYEQY	TRBJ2-7	many	TRBV7-2	-
ASSYLFNSPLH	TRBJ1-6	many	TRBV6-6	-
SARVDGERTF	TRBJ1-1	-	TRBV20-1	-
SARESSGGVGYGYT	TRBJ1-2	many	TRBV20-1	-
ASTFVVVGEQF	TRBJ2-1	few	TRBV7-2	-
ASSFSSSGANVLT	TRBJ2-6	many	TRBV12-3/TRBV12-4	-
ASSQDQGGRKQF	TRBJ2-1	many	TRBV4-3	-
ASSLGQGVRGYT	TRBJ1-2	many	TRBV27	-
ASSPGQIPGNTIY	TRBJ1-3	many	TRBV5-1	TRBD1
ASSPPRQGVSTDTQY	TRBJ2-3	few	TRBV28	TRBD1
ASSWWSYSETQY	TRBJ2-5	many	TRBV5-1	-